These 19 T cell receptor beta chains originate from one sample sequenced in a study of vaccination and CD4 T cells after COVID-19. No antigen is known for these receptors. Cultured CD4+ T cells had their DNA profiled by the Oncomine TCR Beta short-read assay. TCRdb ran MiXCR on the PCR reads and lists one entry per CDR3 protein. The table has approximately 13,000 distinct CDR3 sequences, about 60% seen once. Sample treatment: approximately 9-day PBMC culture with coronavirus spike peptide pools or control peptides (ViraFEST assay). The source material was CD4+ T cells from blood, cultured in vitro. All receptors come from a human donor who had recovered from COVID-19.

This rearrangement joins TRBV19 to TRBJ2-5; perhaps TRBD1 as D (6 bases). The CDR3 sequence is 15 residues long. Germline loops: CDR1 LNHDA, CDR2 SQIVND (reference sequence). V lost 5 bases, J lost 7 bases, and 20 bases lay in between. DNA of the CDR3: TGTGCCAGTAGTCCTCATGACCTGGAAGGGGGGACCCAGTACTTC. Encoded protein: CASSPHDLEGGTQYF.

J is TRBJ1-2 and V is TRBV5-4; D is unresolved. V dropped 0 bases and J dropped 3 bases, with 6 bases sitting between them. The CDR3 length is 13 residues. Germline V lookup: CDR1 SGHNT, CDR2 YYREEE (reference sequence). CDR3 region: CASSLEADYGYTF. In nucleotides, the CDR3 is TGTGCCAGCAGCTTGGAGGCGGACTATGGCTACACCTTC.

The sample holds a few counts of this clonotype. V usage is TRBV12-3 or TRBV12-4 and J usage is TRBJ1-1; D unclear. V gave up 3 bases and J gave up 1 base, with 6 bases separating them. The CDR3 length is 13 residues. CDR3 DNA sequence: TGTGCCAGCAGTTTCGACACGAACACTGAAGCTTTCTTT. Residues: CASSFDTNTEAFF.

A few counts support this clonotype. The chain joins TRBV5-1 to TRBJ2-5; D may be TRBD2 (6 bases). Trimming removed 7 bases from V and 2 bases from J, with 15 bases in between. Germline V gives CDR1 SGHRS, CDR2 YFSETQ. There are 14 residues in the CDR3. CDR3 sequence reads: CASQSGGNQETQYF. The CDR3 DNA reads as TGCGCCAGCCAATCTGGGGGGAATCAAGAGACCCAGTACTTC.

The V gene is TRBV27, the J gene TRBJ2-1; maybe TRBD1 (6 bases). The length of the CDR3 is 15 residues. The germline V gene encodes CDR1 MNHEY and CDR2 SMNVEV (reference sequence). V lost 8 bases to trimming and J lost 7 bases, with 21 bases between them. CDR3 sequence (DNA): TGTGCCAGCGGGACATATGGAGGAAAACGAAATGAGCAGTTCTTC. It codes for CASGTYGGKRNEQFF.

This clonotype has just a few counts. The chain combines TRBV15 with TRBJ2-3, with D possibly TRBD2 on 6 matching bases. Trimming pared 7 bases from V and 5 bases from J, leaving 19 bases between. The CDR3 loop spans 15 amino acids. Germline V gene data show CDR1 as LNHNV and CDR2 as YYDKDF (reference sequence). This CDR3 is CATKLSSETGDTQYF. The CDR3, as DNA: TGTGCCACCAAACTATCTAGCGAGACGGGAGATACGCAGTATTTT. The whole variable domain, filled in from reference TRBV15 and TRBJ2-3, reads DAMVIQNPRYQVTQFGKPVTLSCSQTLNHNVMYWYQQKSSQAPKLLFHYYDKDFNNEADTPDNFQSRRPNTSFCFLDIRSPGLGDTAMYLCATKLSSETGDTQYFGPGTRLTVL.

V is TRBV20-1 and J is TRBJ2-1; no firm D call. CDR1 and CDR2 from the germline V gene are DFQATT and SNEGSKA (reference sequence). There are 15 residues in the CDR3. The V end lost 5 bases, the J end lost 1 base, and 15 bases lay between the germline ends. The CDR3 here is CSAQTPSFSYNEQFF. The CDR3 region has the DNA TGCAGTGCTCAGACTCCGTCTTTTTCCTACAATGAGCAGTTCTTC.

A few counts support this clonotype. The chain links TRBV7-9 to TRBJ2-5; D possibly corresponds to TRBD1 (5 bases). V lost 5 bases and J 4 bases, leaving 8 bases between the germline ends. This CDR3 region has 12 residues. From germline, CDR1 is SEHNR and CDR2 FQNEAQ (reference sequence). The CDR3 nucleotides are TGTGCCAGCAGCCCAGGGCCAGAGACCCAGTACTTC. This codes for CASSPGPETQYF. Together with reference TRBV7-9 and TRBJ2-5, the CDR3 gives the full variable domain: DTGVSQNPRHKITKRGQNVTFRCDPISEHNRLYWYRQTLGQGPEFLTYFQNEAQLEKSRLLSDRFSAERPKGSFSTLEIQRTEQGDSAMYLCASSPGPETQYFGPGTRLLVL.

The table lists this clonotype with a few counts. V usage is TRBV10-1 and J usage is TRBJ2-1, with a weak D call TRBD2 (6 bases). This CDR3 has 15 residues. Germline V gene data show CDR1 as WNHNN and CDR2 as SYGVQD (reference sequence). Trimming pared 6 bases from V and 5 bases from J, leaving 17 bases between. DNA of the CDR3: TGCGCCAGCAGGGACCTCCAGCGGGCCCACAATGAGCAGTTCTTC. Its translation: CASRDLQRAHNEQFF.

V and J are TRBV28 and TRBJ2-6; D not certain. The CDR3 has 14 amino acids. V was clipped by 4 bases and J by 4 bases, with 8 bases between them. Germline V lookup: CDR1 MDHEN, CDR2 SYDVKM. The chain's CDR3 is CASSSETGANVLTF. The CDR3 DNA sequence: TGTGCCAGCAGTTCCGAAACCGGGGCCAACGTCCTGACTTTC.

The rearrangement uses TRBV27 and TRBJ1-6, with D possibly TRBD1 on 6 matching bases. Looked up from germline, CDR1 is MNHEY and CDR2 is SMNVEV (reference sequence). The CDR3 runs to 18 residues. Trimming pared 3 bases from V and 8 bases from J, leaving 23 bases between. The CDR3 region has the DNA TGTGCCAGCAGTTTTCTTGGGCAGGGGTTACTAGGCGATTCACCCCTCCACTTT. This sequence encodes CASSFLGQGLLGDSPLHF.

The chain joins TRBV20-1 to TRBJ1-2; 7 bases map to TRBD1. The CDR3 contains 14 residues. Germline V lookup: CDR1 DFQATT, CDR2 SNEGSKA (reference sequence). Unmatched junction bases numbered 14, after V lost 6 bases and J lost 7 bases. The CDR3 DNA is TGCAGTGCCGCCAAGGGGGCTGACGTCTCTGGCTACACCTTC. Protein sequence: CSAAKGADVSGYTF.

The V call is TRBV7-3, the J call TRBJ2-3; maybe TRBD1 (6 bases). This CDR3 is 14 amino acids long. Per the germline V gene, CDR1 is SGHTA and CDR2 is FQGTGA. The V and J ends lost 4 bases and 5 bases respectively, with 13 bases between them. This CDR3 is CASSSGRGGDTQYF. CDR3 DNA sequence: TGTGCCAGCAGCTCCGGTCGAGGGGGAGATACGCAGTATTTT.

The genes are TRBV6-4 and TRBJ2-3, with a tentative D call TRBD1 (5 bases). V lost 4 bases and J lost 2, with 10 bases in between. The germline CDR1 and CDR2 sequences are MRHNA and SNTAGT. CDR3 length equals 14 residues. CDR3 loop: CASSAGLSTDTQYF. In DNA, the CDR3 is TGTGCCAGCAGTGCAGGGCTCTCCACAGATACGCAGTATTTT.

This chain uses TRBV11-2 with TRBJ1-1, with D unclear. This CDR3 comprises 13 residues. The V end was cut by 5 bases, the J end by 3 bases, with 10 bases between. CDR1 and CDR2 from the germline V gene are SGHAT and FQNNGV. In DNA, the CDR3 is TGTGCCAGCAGCCCAACAGAGGACACTGAAGCTTTCTTT. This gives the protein CASSPTEDTEAFF.

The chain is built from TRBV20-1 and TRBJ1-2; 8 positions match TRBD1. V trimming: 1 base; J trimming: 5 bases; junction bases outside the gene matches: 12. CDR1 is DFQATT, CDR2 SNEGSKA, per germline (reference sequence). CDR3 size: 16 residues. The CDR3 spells CSARAMATGGGYGYTF. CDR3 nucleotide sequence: TGCAGTGCTAGAGCCATGGCCACAGGGGGAGGATATGGCTACACCTTC.

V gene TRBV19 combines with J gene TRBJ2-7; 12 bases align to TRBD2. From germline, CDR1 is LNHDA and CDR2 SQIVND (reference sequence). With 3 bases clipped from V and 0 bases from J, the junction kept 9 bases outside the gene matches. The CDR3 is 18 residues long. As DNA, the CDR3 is TGTGCCAGTAGTATGGGGGTGACTAGCGGGAGCCACTCCTACGAGCAGTACTTC. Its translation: CASSMGVTSGSHSYEQYF.

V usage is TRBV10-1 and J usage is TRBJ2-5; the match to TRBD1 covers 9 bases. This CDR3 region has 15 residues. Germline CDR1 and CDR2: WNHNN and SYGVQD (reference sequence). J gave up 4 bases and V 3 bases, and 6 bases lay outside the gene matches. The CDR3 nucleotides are TGCGCCAGCAGTGACGGACAGGGGCTGGGAGAGACCCAGTACTTC. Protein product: CASSDGQGLGETQYF.

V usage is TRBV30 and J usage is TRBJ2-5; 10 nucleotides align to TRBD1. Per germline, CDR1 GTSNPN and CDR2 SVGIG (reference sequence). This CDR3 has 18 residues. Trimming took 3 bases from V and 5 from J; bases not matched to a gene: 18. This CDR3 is CAWSPKGRRQGAGETQYF. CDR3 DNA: TGTGCCTGGAGCCCAAAAGGGAGACGACAGGGGGCGGGCGAGACCCAGTACTTC.